The clone carrying this T cell receptor (beta chain) was recorded at least ten times. Time point of the sample: newly diagnosed GD, antithyroid drugs for less than 3 months. RNA from PBMCs was the source of the TCR library. The CDR3 totals 13 residues. The germline CDR1 and CDR2 sequences are SGHAT and FQNNGV. Building of the TCR beta libraries involved iRepertoire HTBI primers and Arm-PCR of CDR3 regions. TCRdb analysed the multiplex PCR reads with MiXCR anew, one entry per CDR3 protein. The table records 300,000 to 400,000 distinct CDR3 sequences, roughly a sixth of them present only once. The entry originates in a study of regulatory T cells in long-lasting Graves disease. The same sample was also used in a study of T cells in Graves' hyperthyroidism and ophthalmopathy. That source adds: Subjects aged 18 to 65 presented with newly diagnosed hyperthyroidism of less than 2 months' duration.

The gene calls are TRBV11-2 and TRBJ2-4; D is unresolved. The J call may be incorrect, as the DNA end agrees better with TRBJ2-5. The sequencing here drew on peripheral blood mononuclear cells (PBMCs), taken at new diagnosis, from a patient treated with antithyroid drugs. The sequence was obtained from a man aged 40-49 years with Graves disease. The CDR3 bases are TGTGCCAGCAGCTATCGACCCCGGGAGACCCAGTACTTC. Residues: CASSYRPRETQYF.